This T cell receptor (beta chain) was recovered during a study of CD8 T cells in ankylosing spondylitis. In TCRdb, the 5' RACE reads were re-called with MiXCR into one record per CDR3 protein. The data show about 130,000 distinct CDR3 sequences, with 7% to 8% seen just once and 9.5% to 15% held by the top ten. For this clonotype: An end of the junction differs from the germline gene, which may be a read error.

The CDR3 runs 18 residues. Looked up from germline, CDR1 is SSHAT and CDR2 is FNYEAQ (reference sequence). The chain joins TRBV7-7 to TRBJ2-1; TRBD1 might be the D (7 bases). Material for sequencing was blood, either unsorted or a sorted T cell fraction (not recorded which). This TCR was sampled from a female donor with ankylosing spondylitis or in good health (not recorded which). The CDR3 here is CASSPRQGGIGSYNEQFF. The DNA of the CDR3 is TGTGCTAGCAGCCCAAGACAGGGAGGAATCGGGTCCTACAATGAGCAGTTCTTC.